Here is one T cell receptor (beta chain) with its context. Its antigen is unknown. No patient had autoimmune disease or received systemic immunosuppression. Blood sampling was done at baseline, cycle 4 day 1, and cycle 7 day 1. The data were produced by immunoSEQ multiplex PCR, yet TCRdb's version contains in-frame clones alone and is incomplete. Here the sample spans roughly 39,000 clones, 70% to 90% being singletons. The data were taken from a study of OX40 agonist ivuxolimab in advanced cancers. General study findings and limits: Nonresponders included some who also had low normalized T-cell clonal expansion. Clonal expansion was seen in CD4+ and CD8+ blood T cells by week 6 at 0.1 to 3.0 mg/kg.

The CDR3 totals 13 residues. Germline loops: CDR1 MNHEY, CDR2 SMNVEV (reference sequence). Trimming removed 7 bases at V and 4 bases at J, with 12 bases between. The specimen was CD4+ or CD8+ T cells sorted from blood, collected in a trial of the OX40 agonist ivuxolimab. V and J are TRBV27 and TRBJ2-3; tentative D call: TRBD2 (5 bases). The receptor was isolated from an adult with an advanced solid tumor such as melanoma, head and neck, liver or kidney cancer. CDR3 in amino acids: CASKASSPDTQYF. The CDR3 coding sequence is TGTGCCAGCAAGGCCTCTAGCCCAGATACGCAGTATTTT.